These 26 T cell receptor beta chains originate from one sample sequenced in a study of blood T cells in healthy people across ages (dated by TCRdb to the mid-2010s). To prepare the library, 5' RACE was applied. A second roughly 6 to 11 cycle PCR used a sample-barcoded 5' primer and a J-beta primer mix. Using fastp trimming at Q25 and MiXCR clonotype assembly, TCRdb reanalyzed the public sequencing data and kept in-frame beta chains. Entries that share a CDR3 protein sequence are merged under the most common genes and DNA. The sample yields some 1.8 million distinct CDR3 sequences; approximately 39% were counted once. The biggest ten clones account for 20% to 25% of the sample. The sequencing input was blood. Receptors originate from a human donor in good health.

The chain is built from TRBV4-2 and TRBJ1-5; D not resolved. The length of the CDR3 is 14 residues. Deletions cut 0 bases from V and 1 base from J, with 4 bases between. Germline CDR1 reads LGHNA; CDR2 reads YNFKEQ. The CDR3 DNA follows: TGTGCCAGCAGCCAAGACCAGAGCAATCAGCCCCAGCATTTT. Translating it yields CASSQDQSNQPQHF.

CDR3 sequence: CASSRRTLGLAGGTDTQYF. The CDR3 DNA reads as TGTGCCAGCAGTCGCAGGACTTTGGGACTAGCGGGGGGCACAGATACGCAGTATTTT. This chain connects TRBV12-3 or TRBV12-4 to TRBJ2-3; the match to TRBD2 covers 14 bases. V trimming: 5 bases; J trimming: 1 base; junction bases outside the gene matches: 11. The CDR3 runs to 19 residues.

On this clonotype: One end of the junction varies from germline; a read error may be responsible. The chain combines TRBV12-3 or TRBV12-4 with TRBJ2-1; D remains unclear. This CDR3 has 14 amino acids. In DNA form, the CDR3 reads TGTGCCAGCACCTCCAATGCTCCGTACAATGGGCAGTTCTTC. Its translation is CASTSNAPYNGQFF.

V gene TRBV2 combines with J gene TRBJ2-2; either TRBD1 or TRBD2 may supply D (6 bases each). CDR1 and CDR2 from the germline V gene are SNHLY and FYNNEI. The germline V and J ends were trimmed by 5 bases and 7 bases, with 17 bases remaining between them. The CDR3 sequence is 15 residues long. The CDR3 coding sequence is TGTGCCAGCAGTCCCGGGGGCTGGGGCGGCGGGGAGCTGTTTTTT. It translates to CASSPGGWGGGELFF.

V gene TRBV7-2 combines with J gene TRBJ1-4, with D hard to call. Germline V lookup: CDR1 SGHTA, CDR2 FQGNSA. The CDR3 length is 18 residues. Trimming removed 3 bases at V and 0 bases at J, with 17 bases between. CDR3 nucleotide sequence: TGTGCCAGCAGCTTGCGGGGAGGGAATTTTGCAACTAATGAAAAACTGTTTTTT. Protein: CASSLRGGNFATNEKLFF.

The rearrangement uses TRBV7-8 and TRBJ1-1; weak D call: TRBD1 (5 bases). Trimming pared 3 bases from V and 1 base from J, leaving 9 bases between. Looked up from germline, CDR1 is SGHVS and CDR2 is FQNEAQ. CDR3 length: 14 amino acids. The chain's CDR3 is CASSLTAPNTEAFF. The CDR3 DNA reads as TGTGCCAGCAGCTTGACAGCCCCGAACACTGAAGCTTTCTTT.

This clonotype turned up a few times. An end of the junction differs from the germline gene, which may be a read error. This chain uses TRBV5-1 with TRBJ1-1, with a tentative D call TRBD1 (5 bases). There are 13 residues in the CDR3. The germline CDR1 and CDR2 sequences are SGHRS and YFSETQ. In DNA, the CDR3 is TGCGCCAGCAGCACAGCAGGGAACCCTGAAGCTTTCTTT. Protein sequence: CASSTAGNPEAFF.

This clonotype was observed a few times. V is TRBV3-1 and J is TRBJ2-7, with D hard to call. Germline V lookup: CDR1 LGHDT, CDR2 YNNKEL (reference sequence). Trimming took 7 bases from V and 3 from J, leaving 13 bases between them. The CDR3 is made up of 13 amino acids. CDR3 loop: CASNHRRGYEQYF. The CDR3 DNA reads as TGTGCCAGCAACCACCGGAGAGGCTACGAGCAGTACTTC.

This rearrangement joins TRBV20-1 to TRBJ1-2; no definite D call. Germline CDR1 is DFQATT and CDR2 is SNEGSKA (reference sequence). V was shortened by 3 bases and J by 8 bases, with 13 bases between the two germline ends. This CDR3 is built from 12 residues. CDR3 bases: TGCAGTGCTAGCCCTATGTGGGAGGGCTACACCTTC. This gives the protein CSASPMWEGYTF.

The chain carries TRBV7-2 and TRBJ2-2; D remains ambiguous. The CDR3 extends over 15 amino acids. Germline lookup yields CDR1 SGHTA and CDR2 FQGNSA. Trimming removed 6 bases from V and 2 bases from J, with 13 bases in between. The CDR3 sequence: CASRFNWGNTGELFF. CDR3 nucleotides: TGTGCCAGCAGGTTTAACTGGGGAAACACCGGGGAGCTGTTTTTT. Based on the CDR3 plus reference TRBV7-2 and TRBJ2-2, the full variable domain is GAGVSQSPSNKVTEKGKDVELRCDPISGHTALYWYRQSLGQGLEFLIYFQGNSAPDKSGLPSDRFSAERTGGSVSTLTIQRTQQEDSAVYLCASRFNWGNTGELFFGEGSRLTVL.

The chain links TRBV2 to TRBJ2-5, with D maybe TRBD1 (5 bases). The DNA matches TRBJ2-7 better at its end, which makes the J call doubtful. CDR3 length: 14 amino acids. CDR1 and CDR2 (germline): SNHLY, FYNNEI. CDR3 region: CASSEYVTAYEQYF. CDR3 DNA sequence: TGTGCCAGCAGTGAGTACGTGACAGCTTACGAGCAGTACTTC.

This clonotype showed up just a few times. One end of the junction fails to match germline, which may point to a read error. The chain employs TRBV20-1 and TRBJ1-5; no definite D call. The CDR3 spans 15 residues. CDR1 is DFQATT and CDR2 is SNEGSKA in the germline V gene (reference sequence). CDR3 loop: CSARPAGGSNRPQHF. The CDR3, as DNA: TGCAGTGCTAGACCCGCGGGTGGTAGCAATCGGCCCCAGCATTTT.

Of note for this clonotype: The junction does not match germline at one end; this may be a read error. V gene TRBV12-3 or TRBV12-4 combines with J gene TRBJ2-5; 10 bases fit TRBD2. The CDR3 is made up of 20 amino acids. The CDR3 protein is CASSLISRTSGAEPQGTQYF. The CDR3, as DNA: TGTGCCAGCAGTTTAATTTCCAGAACTAGCGGGGCGGAGCCCCAAGGGACCCAGTACTTC.

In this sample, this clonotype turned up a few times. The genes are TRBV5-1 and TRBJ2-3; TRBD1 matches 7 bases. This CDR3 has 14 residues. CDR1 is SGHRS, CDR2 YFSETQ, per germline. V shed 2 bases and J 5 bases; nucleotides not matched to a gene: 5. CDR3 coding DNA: TGCGCCAGCAGCTTAAGGGGGCTTGGAGATACGCAGTATTTT. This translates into CASSLRGLGDTQYF.

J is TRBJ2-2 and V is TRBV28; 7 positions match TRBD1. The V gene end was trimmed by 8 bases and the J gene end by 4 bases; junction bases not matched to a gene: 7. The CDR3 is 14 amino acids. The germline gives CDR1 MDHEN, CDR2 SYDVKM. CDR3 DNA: TGTGCCAGCGGCCGGGACAGAATCACCGGGGAGCTGTTTTTT. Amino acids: CASGRDRITGELFF.

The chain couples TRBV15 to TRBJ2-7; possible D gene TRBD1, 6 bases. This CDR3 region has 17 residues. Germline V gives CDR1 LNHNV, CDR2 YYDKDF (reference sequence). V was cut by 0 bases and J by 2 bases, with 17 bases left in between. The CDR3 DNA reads TGTGCCACCAGCAGAGAGTCGGGCTTGGGGGCTGCCTACGAGCAGTACTTC. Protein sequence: CATSRESGLGAAYEQYF.

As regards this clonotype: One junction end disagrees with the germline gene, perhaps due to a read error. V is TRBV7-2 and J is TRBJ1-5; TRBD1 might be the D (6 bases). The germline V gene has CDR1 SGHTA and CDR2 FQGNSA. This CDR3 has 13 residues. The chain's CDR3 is CASNLTGNQPRHF. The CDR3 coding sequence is TGTGCCAGCAACTTAACAGGGAATCAGCCCCGGCATTTT.

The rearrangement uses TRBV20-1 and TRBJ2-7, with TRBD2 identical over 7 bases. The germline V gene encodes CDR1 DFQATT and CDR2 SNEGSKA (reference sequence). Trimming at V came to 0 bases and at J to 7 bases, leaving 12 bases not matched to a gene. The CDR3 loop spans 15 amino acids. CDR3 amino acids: CSARDRRRAAGEQYF. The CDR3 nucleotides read TGCAGTGCTAGAGATCGTCGTCGGGCAGCGGGGGAGCAGTACTTC.

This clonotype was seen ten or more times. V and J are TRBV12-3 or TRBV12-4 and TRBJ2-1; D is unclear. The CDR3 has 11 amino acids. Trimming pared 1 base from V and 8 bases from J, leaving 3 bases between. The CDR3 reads CASSLGYEQFF. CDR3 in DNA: TGTGCCAGCAGTTTAGGGTATGAGCAGTTCTTC.

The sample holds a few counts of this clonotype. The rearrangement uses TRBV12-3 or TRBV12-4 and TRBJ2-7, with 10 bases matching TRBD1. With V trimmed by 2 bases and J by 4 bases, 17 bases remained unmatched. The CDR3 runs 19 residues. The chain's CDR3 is CASSLWDRGNPGRAYEQYF. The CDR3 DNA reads TGTGCCAGCAGTTTATGGGACAGGGGTAATCCAGGGAGAGCATACGAGCAGTACTTC.

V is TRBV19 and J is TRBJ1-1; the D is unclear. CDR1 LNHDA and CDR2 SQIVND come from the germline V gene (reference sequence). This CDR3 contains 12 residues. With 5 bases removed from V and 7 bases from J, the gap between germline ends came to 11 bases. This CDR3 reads CASSSKDNEAFF. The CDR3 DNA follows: TGTGCCAGTAGTTCCAAAGACAATGAAGCTTTCTTT. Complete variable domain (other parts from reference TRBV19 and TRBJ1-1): DGGITQSPKYLFRKEGQNVTLSCEQNLNHDAMYWYRQDPGQGLRLIYYSQIVNDFQKGDIAEGYSVSREKKESFPLTVTSAQKNPTAFYLCASSSKDNEAFFGQGTRLTVV.

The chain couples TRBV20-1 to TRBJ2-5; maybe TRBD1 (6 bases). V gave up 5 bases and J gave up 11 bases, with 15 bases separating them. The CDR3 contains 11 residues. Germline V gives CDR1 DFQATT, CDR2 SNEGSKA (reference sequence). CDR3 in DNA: TGCAGTGCTCCAGGGGCTAATGAGCAGTACTTC. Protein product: CSAPGANEQYF.

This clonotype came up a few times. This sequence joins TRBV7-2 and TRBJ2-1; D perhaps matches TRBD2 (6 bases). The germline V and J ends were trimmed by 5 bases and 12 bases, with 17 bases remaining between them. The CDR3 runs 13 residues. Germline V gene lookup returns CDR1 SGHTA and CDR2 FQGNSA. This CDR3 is CASSLVSGLGQFF. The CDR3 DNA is TGTGCCAGCAGCCTGGTGAGCGGGTTGGGGCAGTTCTTC.

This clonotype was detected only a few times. The CDR3 sequence: CASSQGAKIGYTF. DNA for the CDR3: TGTGCCAGCAGCCAAGGAGCCAAAATCGGCTACACCTTC. The V and J genes are TRBV4-2 and TRBJ1-2, with D hard to call. Per germline, CDR1 LGHNA and CDR2 YNFKEQ. V lost 1 base and J lost 8, with 11 bases in between. CDR3 length: 13 amino acids.

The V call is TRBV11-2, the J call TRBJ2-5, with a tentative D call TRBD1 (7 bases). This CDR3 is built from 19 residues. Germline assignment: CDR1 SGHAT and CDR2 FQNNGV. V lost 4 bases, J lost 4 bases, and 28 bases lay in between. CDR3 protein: CASSSNEGEEEGARETQYF. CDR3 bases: TGTGCCAGCAGCTCAAACGAAGGGGAAGAGGAGGGGGCAAGAGAGACCCAGTACTTC.

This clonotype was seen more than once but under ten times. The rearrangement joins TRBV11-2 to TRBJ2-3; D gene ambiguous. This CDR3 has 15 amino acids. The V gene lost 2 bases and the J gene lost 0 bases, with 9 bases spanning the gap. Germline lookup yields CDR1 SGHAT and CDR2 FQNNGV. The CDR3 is CASSLSTPSTDTQYF. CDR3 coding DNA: TGTGCCAGCAGCTTATCAACGCCTAGCACAGATACGCAGTATTTT.